These T cell receptor beta chains were read from a single sample in a study of early T cells in non-severe SARS-CoV-2 infection. One entry per CDR3 protein results from TCRdb running MiXCR on the 5' RACE reads. In the table there are fewer than 35,000 distinct CDR3 sequences, approximately 5.9% of which are singletons. The sample taken for sequencing was whole blood. Source of these receptors: an adult who was a healthcare worker with PCR-confirmed SARS-CoV-2 infection or an uninfected control (not recorded which). The conserved cysteine and the conserved F or W are not part of the CDR3 here. Each record gives: CDR3 protein, J gene, CDR3 length, V gene.

CDR3aa: ASSQADMRQQETQY
j_gene: TRBJ2-5
len: 14
v_gene: TRBV4-2

CDR3aa: AASTGTGGINEQF
j_gene: TRBJ2-1
len: 13
v_gene: TRBV27

CDR3aa: ASSQTSGRLEQY
j_gene: TRBJ2-7
len: 12
v_gene: TRBV7-2

CDR3aa: ASTTGVSDTQY
j_gene: TRBJ2-3
len: 11
v_gene: TRBV6-1

CDR3aa: AISDSYGYT
j_gene: TRBJ1-2
len: 9
v_gene: TRBV10-3

CDR3aa: ASSLELGGYEQY
j_gene: TRBJ2-7
len: 12
v_gene: TRBV5-1

CDR3aa: ASNPGGTYNEQF
j_gene: TRBJ2-1
len: 12
v_gene: TRBV12-3/TRBV12-4

CDR3aa: ASSAGPGQGLQFGEQF
j_gene: TRBJ2-1
len: 16
v_gene: TRBV9

CDR3aa: ASSERDHYEQY
j_gene: TRBJ2-7
len: 11
v_gene: TRBV2

CDR3aa: ASSPSGSYEQY
j_gene: TRBJ2-7
len: 11
v_gene: TRBV6-6

CDR3aa: ASKAEGSRDEQY
j_gene: TRBJ2-7
len: 12
v_gene: TRBV27

CDR3aa: ASSLGRGNQPQH
j_gene: TRBJ1-5
len: 12
v_gene: TRBV28

CDR3aa: ASRDRGRGKLF
j_gene: TRBJ1-4
len: 11
v_gene: TRBV2

CDR3aa: ATKLAPQETQY
j_gene: TRBJ2-5
len: 11
v_gene: TRBV3-1

CDR3aa: SAQKGPDQPQH
j_gene: TRBJ1-5
len: 11
v_gene: TRBV20-1

CDR3aa: ASSPVFGTGKDGGYT
j_gene: TRBJ1-2
len: 15
v_gene: TRBV28

CDR3aa: ASSSRDRIGSSPLH
j_gene: TRBJ1-6
len: 14
v_gene: TRBV7-2

CDR3aa: ASRYGDRVDTGELF
j_gene: TRBJ2-2
len: 14
v_gene: TRBV5-1

CDR3aa: ASSLGEGVDEQY
j_gene: NA
len: 12
v_gene: TRBV5-1

CDR3aa: ASSQDGTPYNEQF
j_gene: TRBJ2-1
len: 13
v_gene: TRBV7-6

CDR3aa: ASSRQGTQPQH
j_gene: TRBJ1-5
len: 11
v_gene: TRBV12-3/TRBV12-4

CDR3aa: ASSQGSGEPQH
j_gene: TRBJ1-5
len: 11
v_gene: TRBV4-1

CDR3aa: ASSGLESHTDTQY
j_gene: TRBJ2-3
len: 13
v_gene: TRBV28

CDR3aa: ASSSPQGATQY
j_gene: TRBJ2-3
len: 11
v_gene: TRBV28

CDR3aa: ASSLRGNTEAF
j_gene: TRBJ1-1
len: 11
v_gene: TRBV27

CDR3aa: ASSQGDPRTLSGNTIY
j_gene: TRBJ1-3
len: 16
v_gene: TRBV3-1

CDR3aa: ASSLGGANTGELF
j_gene: TRBJ2-2
len: 13
v_gene: TRBV7-2

CDR3aa: ASSSLAGDTQY
j_gene: TRBJ2-3
len: 11
v_gene: TRBV7-3

CDR3aa: ASSPTGGTNEKLF
j_gene: TRBJ1-4
len: 13
v_gene: TRBV12-3/TRBV12-4

CDR3aa: ASGDSAPTDTQY
j_gene: TRBJ2-3
len: 12
v_gene: TRBV9

CDR3aa: ASSLVGVNPYEQY
j_gene: TRBJ2-7
len: 13
v_gene: TRBV5-1

CDR3aa: AWDRGNSYEQY
j_gene: TRBJ2-7
len: 11
v_gene: TRBV30

CDR3aa: ASSILQGTNNEQF
j_gene: TRBJ2-1
len: 13
v_gene: TRBV7-3

CDR3aa: ASSLGQVISGANVLT
j_gene: TRBJ2-6
len: 15
v_gene: TRBV5-1

CDR3aa: ASSVSPDPGLYGYT
j_gene: TRBJ1-2
len: 14
v_gene: TRBV9

CDR3aa: ASRASGNTIY
j_gene: TRBJ1-3
len: 10
v_gene: TRBV25-1

CDR3aa: ASSYADPGTGGLEQY
j_gene: TRBJ2-7
len: 15
v_gene: TRBV12-3/TRBV12-4

CDR3aa: ASSLEGARESPLH
j_gene: TRBJ1-6
len: 13
v_gene: TRBV5-1

CDR3aa: ASSFSAELDTEAF
j_gene: TRBJ1-1
len: 13
v_gene: TRBV7-9

CDR3aa: SANTPGTGNRGYGYT
j_gene: TRBJ1-2
len: 15
v_gene: TRBV20-1

CDR3aa: SVRLAGEYKLF
j_gene: TRBJ2-2
len: 11
v_gene: TRBV29-1

CDR3aa: ASSYSQAPVQNIQY
j_gene: TRBJ2-4
len: 14
v_gene: TRBV6-2/TRBV6-3

CDR3aa: ASSEPGQSNEQF
j_gene: TRBJ2-1
len: 12
v_gene: TRBV25-1

CDR3aa: ASTPPGREETQY
j_gene: TRBJ2-5
len: 12
v_gene: TRBV7-6

CDR3aa: ASSLARANTEAF
j_gene: TRBJ1-1
len: 12
v_gene: TRBV5-4